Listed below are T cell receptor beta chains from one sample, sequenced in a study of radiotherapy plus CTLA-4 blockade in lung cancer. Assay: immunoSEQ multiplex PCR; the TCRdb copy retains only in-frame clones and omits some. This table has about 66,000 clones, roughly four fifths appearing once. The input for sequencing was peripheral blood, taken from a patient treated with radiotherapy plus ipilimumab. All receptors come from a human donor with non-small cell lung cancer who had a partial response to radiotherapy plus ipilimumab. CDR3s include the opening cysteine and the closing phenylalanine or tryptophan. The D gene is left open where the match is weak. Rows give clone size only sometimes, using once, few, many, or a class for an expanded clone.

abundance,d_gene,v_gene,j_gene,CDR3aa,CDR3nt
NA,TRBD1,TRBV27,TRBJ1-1,CASSLMPRQGTEAFF,TGTGCCAGCAGTTTAATGCCGAGACAGGGGACTGAAGCTTTCTTT
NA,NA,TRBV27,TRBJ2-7,CASSLRRDSYEQYF,TGTGCCAGCAGTTTAAGGAGGGACTCCTACGAGCAGTACTTC
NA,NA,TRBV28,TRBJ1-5,CASSLGRGNQPQHF,TGTGCCAGCAGTTTAGGACGGGGAAATCAGCCCCAGCATTTT
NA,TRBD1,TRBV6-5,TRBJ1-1,CASSFGQGDAEAFF,TGTGCCAGCAGTTTTGGACAGGGAGACGCTGAAGCTTTCTTT
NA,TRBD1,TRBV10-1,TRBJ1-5,CASKQDRDYLSNQPQHF,TGCGCCAGCAAACAGGACAGGGACTACCTTAGCAATCAGCCCCAGCATTTT
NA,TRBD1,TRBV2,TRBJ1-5,CASSVTGGRDQPQHF,TGTGCCAGCAGTGTTACAGGGGGAAGGGATCAGCCCCAGCATTTT
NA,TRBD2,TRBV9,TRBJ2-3,CASSTRGGWTDTQYF,TGTGCCAGCAGCACCCGGGGGGGTTGGACAGATACGCAGTATTTT
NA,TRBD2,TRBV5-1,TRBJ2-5,CASSRAGLEGQYF,TGCGCCAGCAGCCGAGCGGGGCTGGAGGGCCAGTACTTC
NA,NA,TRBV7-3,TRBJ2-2,CASSSPGDFSNTGELFF,TGTGCCAGCAGCTCCCCGGGAGACTTTTCGAACACCGGGGAGCTGTTTTTT
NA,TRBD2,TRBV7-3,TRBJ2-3,CASSLSSGRTDTQYF,TGTGCCAGCAGCTTGTCAAGCGGGAGAACAGATACGCAGTATTTT
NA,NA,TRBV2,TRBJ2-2,CASGNEGNTGELFF,TGTGCCAGCGGAAACGAGGGAAACACCGGGGAGCTGTTTTTT
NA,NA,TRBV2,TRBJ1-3,CASSAGGTGNTIYF,TGTGCCAGCAGTGCGGGGGGTACTGGAAACACCATATATTTT
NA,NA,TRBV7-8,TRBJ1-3,CASSFGGAQGGNTIYF,TGTGCCAGCAGCTTTGGGGGGGCCCAAGGAGGAAACACCATATATTTT
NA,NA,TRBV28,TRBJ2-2,CASSTGDTGELFF,TGTGCCAGCAGTACGGGGGACACCGGGGAGCTGTTTTTT
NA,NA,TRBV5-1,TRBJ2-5,CASSLVYSGEETQYF,TGCGCCAGCAGCTTGGTTTATTCGGGGGAAGAGACCCAGTACTTC
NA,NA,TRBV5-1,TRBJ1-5,CASSTGGSSNQPQHF,TGCGCCAGCAGCACGGGGGGGTCTAGCAATCAGCCCCAGCATTTT
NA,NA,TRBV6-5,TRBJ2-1,CASSYLRAINEQFF,TGTGCCAGCAGTTACTTGCGGGCAATCAATGAGCAGTTCTTC
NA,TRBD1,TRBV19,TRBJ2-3,CASAGGYGDTQYF,TGTGCCTCCGCAGGGGGCTACGGAGATACGCAGTATTTT
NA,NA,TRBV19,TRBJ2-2,CASSNPVGPGELFF,TGTGCCAGTAGCAACCCCGTGGGGCCCGGGGAGCTGTTTTTT
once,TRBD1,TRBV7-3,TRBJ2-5,CASSAGQGAKETQYF,TGTGCCAGCAGCGCGGGACAGGGGGCGAAAGAGACCCAGTACTTC
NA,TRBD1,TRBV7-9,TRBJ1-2,CASSLNRGVGYTF,TGTGCCAGCAGCTTAAACAGGGGCGTTGGCTACACCTTC
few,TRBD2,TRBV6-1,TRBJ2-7,CASRYPGRTYEQYF,TGTGCCAGCAGATATCCCGGGAGGACCTACGAGCAGTACTTC
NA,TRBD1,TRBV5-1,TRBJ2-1,CASSLQSGTGGNEQFF,TGCGCCAGCAGCTTGCAATCCGGGACAGGGGGCAATGAGCAGTTCTTC
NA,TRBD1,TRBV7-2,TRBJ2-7,CASSSETGIGEQHF,TGTGCCAGCAGCTCGGAGACAGGGATCGGCGAGCAGCACTTC
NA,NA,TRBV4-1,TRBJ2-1,CASSQIEGPNEQFF,TGCGCCAGCAGCCAGATAGAGGGTCCCAATGAGCAGTTCTTC
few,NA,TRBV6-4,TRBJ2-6,CASSRATGANVLTF,TGTGCCAGCAGCAGGGCGACTGGGGCCAACGTCCTGACTTTC
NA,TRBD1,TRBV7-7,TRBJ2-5,CASRRTDRGGTQYF,TGTGCCAGCAGGCGTACCGACAGGGGGGGGACCCAGTACTTC
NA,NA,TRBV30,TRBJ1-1,CAWSVGAAAYTEAFF,TGTGCCTGGAGTGTGGGGGCAGCGGCATACACTGAAGCTTTCTTT
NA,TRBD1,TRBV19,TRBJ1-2,CASSILSGQGRYGYTF,TGTGCCAGTAGTATTCTCTCCGGACAGGGACGGTATGGCTACACCTTC
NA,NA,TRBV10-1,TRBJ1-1,CASSEAGTEAFF,TGCGCCAGCAGTGAGGCGGGCACTGAAGCTTTCTTT
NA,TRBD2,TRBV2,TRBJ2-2,CASSELRGDTGELFF,TGTGCCAGCAGTGAACTCCGGGGGGACACCGGGGAGCTGTTTTTT
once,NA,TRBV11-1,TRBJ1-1,CASSLATGIGAFF,TGTGCCAGCAGCTTAGCTACAGGGATTGGGGCTTTCTTT
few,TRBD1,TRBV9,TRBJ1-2,CASSAGQGKNYGYTF,TGTGCCAGCAGCGCGGGACAGGGAAAGAACTATGGCTACACCTTC
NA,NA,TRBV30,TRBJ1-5,CAWSEGFRGQPQHF,TGTGCCTGGAGTGAAGGTTTCAGGGGTCAGCCCCAGCATTTT
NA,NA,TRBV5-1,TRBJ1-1,CASSLVFLSSSGTEAFF,TGCGCCAGCAGCTTGGTGTTTTTATCGTCTTCGGGGACTGAAGCTTTCTTT
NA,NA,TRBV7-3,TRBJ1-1,CASSSPSSTEAFF,TGTGCCAGCAGCTCCCCTTCGTCCACTGAAGCTTTCTTT
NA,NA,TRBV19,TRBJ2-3,CASSVIDRNTDTQYF,TGTGCCAGTAGTGTGATCGACAGAAACACAGATACGCAGTATTTT
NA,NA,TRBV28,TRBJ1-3,CASSRGSGNTIYF,TGTGCCAGCAGTAGGGGCTCTGGAAACACCATATATTTT
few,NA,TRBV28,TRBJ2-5,CASRAGKETQYF,TGTGCCAGCAGAGCAGGGAAGGAGACCCAGTACTTC
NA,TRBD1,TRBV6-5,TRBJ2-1,CASSYSAGGSYNEQFF,TGTGCCAGCAGTTACTCTGCAGGGGGCTCCTACAATGAGCAGTTCTTC
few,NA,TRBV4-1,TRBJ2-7,CASSQVGGAYEQYF,TGCGCCAGCAGCCAAGTCGGGGGTGCATACGAGCAGTACTTC
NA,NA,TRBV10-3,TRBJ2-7,CAISESRGGQSYEQYF,TGTGCCATCAGTGAGTCGAGGGGGGGCCAAAGCTACGAGCAGTACTTC